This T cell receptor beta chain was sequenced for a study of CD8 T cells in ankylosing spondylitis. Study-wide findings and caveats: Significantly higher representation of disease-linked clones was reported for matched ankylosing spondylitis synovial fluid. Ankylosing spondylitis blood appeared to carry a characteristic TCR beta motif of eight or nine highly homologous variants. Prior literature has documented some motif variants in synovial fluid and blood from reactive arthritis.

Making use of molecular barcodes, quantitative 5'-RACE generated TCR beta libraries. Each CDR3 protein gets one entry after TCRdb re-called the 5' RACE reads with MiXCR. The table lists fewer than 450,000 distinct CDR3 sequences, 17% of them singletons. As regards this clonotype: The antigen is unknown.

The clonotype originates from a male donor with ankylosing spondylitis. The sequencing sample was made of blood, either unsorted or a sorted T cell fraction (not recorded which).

This CDR3 reads CASSLVSETQYF. CDR3 in DNA: TGTGCCAGCAGTTTGGTTTCGGAGACCCAGTACTTC. This chain uses TRBV12-3 or TRBV12-4 with TRBJ2-5; D uncertain. The germline V and J ends were trimmed by 3 bases and 5 bases, with 7 bases remaining between them. There are 12 residues in the CDR3.